This T cell receptor (beta chain) appears in the sequencing data of a study of cytomegalovirus exposure and HLA in healthy donors. Broader study findings: Presence/absence comparisons presumed near-even sequencing depth among donors.

Concerning this clone: Its specificity is unknown.

This CDR3 is built from 15 residues. Germline trimming cut 4 bases from V and 6 bases from J; bases unmatched to any gene: 7. Germline assignment: CDR1 SGDLS and CDR2 YYNGEE. Primers included in the PCR were 60 Vbeta and 13 Jbeta primers. The assay was immunoSEQ multiplex PCR, and TCRdb's table has in-frame clones only and misses some. Among some 130,000 clones, around a tenth were seen once, and the ten largest hold approximately 1.9%. This receptor was obtained from a man in his fifties in good health and CMV-seronegative. This chain joins TRBV9 and TRBJ1-6; 7 bases map to TRBD1. The sequenced sample was PBMCs. The CDR3: CASSPPGQLNSPLHF. The CDR3 DNA follows: TGTGCCAGCAGCCCGCCGGGACAGCTTAATTCACCCCTCCACTTT.